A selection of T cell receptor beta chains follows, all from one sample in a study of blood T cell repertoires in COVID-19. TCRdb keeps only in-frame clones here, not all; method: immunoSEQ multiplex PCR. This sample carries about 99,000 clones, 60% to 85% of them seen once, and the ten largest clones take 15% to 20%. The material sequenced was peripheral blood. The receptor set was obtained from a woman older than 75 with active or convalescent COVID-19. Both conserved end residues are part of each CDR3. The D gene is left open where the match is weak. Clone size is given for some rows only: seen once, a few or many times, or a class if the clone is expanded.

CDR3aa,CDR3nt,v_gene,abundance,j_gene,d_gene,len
CASSPPGLAGGYEQYF,TGTGCCAGCTCACCACCGGGACTAGCGGGAGGCTACGAGCAGTACTTC,TRBV18,-,TRBJ2-7,TRBD2,16
CASSARDRKAEKLFF,TGTGCCAGCAGTGCCCGGGACAGGAAGGCTGAAAAACTGTTTTTT,TRBV6-2/TRBV6-3,few,TRBJ1-4,TRBD1,15
CSVAGQGTETQYF,TGCAGCGTTGCAGGACAGGGAACGGAGACCCAGTACTTC,TRBV29-1,-,TRBJ2-5,TRBD1,13
CASSPGLGGQETQYF,TGTGCCAGCTCACCCGGACTGGGGGGCCAAGAGACCCAGTACTTC,TRBV18,-,TRBJ2-5,-,15
CASSLGGELAKNIQYF,TGTGCCAGCAGCTTGGGTGGAGAACTAGCCAAAAACATTCAGTACTTC,TRBV5-1,-,TRBJ2-4,-,16
CSVVKLSGRIYEQYF,TGCAGCGTTGTTAAACTGAGCGGGAGAATCTACGAGCAGTACTTC,TRBV29-1,few,TRBJ2-7,TRBD2,15
CAISESGGAEGPQHF,TGTGCCATCAGTGAGTCTGGGGGGGCGGAGGGGCCCCAGCATTTT,TRBV10-3,-,TRBJ1-5,-,15
CASSRRQGTNYGYTF,TGTGCCAGCAGTCGCCGACAGGGCACTAACTATGGCTACACCTTC,TRBV9,few,TRBJ1-2,TRBD1,15
CASSEPWSAIGGQETQYF,TGTGCCAGCAGTGAGCCGTGGTCAGCCATCGGAGGACAAGAGACCCAGTACTTC,TRBV6-1,-,TRBJ2-5,-,18
CASSEGDRPLHF,TGTGCCAGCAGTGAGGGGGACAGGCCCCTCCACTTT,TRBV27,-,TRBJ1-6,TRBD1,12
CASSLALRGTNEKLFF,TGTGCCAGCAGCTTAGCGCTAAGAGGAACTAATGAAAAACTGTTTTTT,TRBV7-2,-,TRBJ1-4,-,16
CASSHKGSSRDSYNEQFF,TGCGCCAGCAGCCATAAAGGGAGTAGCAGAGATTCCTACAATGAGCAGTTCTTC,TRBV4-3,-,TRBJ2-1,-,18
CSVLGLAGGSQETQYF,TGCAGCGTCTTGGGACTAGCGGGAGGGAGTCAAGAGACCCAGTACTTC,TRBV29-1,-,TRBJ2-5,TRBD2,16
CASSFTPGAGGPLGTDTQYF,TGTGCCAGCAGTTTCACCCCCGGAGCGGGAGGGCCTCTGGGCACAGATACGCAGTATTTT,TRBV28,-,TRBJ2-3,TRBD2,20
CASSYATSGSYEQYF,TGTGCCAGCAGTTACGCGACTAGCGGGAGTTACGAGCAGTACTTC,TRBV6-5,-,TRBJ2-7,TRBD2,15
CASSTGQGFTDTQYF,TGTGCCAGTAGTACCGGACAGGGTTTCACAGATACGCAGTATTTT,TRBV19,-,TRBJ2-3,TRBD1,15
CASSQVPGVTEAFF,TGTGCCAGCAGCCAAGTTCCGGGGGTTACTGAAGCTTTCTTT,TRBV14,-,TRBJ1-1,-,14
CASSGWGRETQYF,TGTGCCAGCAGCGGTTGGGGGCGGGAGACCCAGTACTTC,TRBV7-3,once,TRBJ2-5,-,13
CASRMTGGQLQETQYF,TGTGCCAGCAGGATGACAGGGGGCCAGCTCCAAGAGACCCAGTACTTC,TRBV2,-,TRBJ2-5,TRBD1,16
CASSLARDNNHYEQYF,TGTGCCAGCAGCTTGGCACGGGACAACAATCACTACGAGCAGTACTTC,TRBV5-6,few,TRBJ2-7,-,16
CASSPPGGNTEAFF,TGTGCCAGCAGTCCCCCAGGGGGTAACACTGAAGCTTTCTTT,TRBV2,-,TRBJ1-1,TRBD1,14
CASSSGQGGYGYTF,TGCGCCAGCAGCTCGGGACAGGGCGGCTATGGCTACACCTTC,TRBV5-1,-,TRBJ1-2,TRBD1,14
CASSATGGVNTQYF,TGTGCCAGCAGTGCAACAGGGGGCGTAAATACGCAGTATTTT,TRBV3-1/TRBV3-2,-,TRBJ2-3,TRBD1,14
CAISEGGLATEQYF,TGTGCCATCAGTGAGGGGGGACTAGCGACAGAGCAGTACTTC,TRBV10-3,-,TRBJ2-7,TRBD2,14
CASSQDATGFYSYEQYF,TGCGCCAGCAGCCAAGATGCGACAGGTTTCTACTCCTACGAGCAGTACTTC,TRBV4-3,once,TRBJ2-7,-,17
CASSPGAGGSSYNEQFF,TGTGCCAGCAGTCCCGGCGCGGGAGGCAGCTCCTACAATGAGCAGTTCTTC,TRBV27,once,TRBJ2-1,TRBD2,17
CASDRWQRETQYF,TGTGCCAGCGACAGGTGGCAGAGGGAGACCCAGTACTTC,TRBV6-5,-,TRBJ2-5,-,13
CASSLGTGANYGYTF,TGTGCCAGCAGCTTGGGGACAGGAGCTAACTATGGCTACACCTTC,TRBV5-8,-,TRBJ1-2,TRBD1,15
CASSSRRGSTDTQYF,TGTGCCAGTTCGAGCCGGCGGGGGAGCACAGATACGCAGTATTTT,TRBV19,-,TRBJ2-3,TRBD2,15
CASSRLRDNSPLHF,TGTGCCAGCAGCCGCCTTCGGGATAATTCACCCCTCCACTTT,TRBV14,-,TRBJ1-6,-,14
CASSQTGGMGNQPQHF,TGTGCCAGCAGCCAGACAGGGGGCATGGGCAATCAGCCCCAGCATTTT,TRBV28,-,TRBJ1-5,TRBD1,16
CASSLGQGPKNIQYF,TGCGCCAGCAGCTTGGGACAGGGTCCCAAAAACATTCAGTACTTC,TRBV5-1,-,TRBJ2-4,TRBD1,15
CASSQDLRGGIETQYF,TGCGCCAGCAGCCAAGATTTAAGGGGGGGGATTGAGACCCAGTACTTC,TRBV4-3,once,TRBJ2-5,-,16
CASSSHRTSSGNTIYF,TGTGCCAGTAGTTCACACAGGACCAGCTCTGGAAACACCATATATTTT,TRBV19,few,TRBJ1-3,-,16
CASSATGGLGQPQHF,TGTGCCAGTAGCGCCACCGGGGGTCTAGGGCAGCCCCAGCATTTT,TRBV19,-,TRBJ1-5,-,15